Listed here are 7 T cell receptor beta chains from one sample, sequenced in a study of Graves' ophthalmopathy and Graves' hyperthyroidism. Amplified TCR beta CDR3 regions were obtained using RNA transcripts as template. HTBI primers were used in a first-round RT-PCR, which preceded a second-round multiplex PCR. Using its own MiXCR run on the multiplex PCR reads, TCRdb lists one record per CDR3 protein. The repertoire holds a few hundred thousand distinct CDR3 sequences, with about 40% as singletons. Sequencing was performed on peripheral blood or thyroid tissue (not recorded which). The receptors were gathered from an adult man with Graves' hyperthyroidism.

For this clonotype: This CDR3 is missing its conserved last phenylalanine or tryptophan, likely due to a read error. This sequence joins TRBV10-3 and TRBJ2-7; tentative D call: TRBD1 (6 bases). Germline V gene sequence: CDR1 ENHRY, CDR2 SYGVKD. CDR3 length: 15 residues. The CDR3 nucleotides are TGCGCCATCAGTGAGTCGATGACAGGTTCCTACGAGCAGTACCTC. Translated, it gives CAISESMTGSYEQYL.

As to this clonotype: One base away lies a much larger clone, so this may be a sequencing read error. The CDR3 loop is CSAFLATGDLFF. The DNA for the CDR3 is TGCAGCGCCTTCTTAGCGACCGGGGATCTGTTTTTT. The chain joins TRBV29-1 to TRBJ2-2; D is perhaps TRBD2 (5 bases). The germline gives CDR1 SQVTM, CDR2 ANQGSEA. The CDR3 spans 12 residues.

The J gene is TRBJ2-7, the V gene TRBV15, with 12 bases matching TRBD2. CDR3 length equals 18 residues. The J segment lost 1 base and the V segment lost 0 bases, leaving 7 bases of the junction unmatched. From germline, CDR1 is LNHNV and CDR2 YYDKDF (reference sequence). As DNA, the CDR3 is TGTGCCACCAGCAGAGATTTGAGACTAGCGGGAGAATCCTACGAGCAGTACTTC. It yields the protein CATSRDLRLAGESYEQYF.

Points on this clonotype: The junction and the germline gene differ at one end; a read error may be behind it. CDR3 nucleotide sequence: TGCAGTGCTAGGCAGGCTAACACTGAAGCTTTC. It translates to CSARQANTEAF. V is TRBV20-1 and J is TRBJ2-6; D is ambiguous. Looked up from germline, CDR1 is DFQATT and CDR2 is SNEGSKA (reference sequence). This CDR3 contains 11 residues.

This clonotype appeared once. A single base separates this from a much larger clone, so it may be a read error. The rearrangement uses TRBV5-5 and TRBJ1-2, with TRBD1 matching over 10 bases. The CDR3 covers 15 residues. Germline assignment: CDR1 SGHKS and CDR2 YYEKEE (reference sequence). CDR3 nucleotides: TGTGCCAGCAGCAAAGGACAGGGGGGAGGCTATGGCTACGCCTTC. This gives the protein CASSKGQGGGYGYAF.

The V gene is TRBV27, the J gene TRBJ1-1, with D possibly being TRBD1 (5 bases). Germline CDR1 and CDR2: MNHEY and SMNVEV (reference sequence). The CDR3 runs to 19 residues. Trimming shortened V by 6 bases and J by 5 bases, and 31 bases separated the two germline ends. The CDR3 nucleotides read TGTGCCAGCAGCTTAGTTGTGGGCAGGACACTCGCCGCAGGGACTGAAGCTTTCTTT. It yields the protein CASSLVVGRTLAAGTEAFF.

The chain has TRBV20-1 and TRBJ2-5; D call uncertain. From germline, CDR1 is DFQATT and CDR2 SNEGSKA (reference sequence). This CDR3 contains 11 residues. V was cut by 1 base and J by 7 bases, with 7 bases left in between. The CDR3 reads CSARVWGTQYF. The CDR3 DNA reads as TGCAGTGCTAGAGTGTGGGGGACCCAGTACTTC.